This TCR beta chain was observed in a study of regulatory T cells in long-lasting Graves disease. As for time point: persistent/refractory GD, antithyroid drugs over 5 years with positive TRAb. RNA from PBMCs was the source of the TCR library. With iRepertoire HTBI primers and Arm-PCR of CDR3 regions, TCR beta libraries were built. One entry per CDR3 protein results from TCRdb running MiXCR on the multiplex PCR reads. The sample has a few hundred thousand distinct CDR3 sequences, roughly 25% seen once. At least ten counts were recorded for this clonotype. The antigen remains undetermined. Germline values: CDR1 SGHTA, CDR2 FQGTGA. The CDR3 is 11 residues long. V lost 9 bases and J lost 3, with 8 bases in between. Study-level findings and limits: Newly diagnosed disease favored TRBV20-1 and TRBJ2-1 over persistent disease. Persistent Graves' patients showed less TCR diversity than newly diagnosed patients showed.

Specimen: peripheral blood mononuclear cells (PBMCs), collected when the disease was refractory, from a patient treated with antithyroid drugs. This chain links TRBV7-3 with TRBJ1-1; D not resolved. The receptor was derived from a woman between 40 and 55 years old with Graves disease. The CDR3 region is CARGRDTEAFF. CDR3 DNA: TGTGCCAGGGGTAGGGACACTGAAGCTTTCTTT.